Described below is a single TCR beta chain sequence and its context. Its cognate antigen is unknown. This entry comes from a study of liver allograft versus peripheral blood T cells. In the study overall: A comparison was made between T cell receptor repertoires in transplanted livers and those in recipients' peripheral blood. General study findings and limits: In liver allografts, T cell receptor repertoires reportedly differed from the repertoires found in peripheral blood.

A single record per CDR3 protein comes from TCRdb applying MiXCR to the reads. The sample lists approximately 2,300 distinct CDR3 sequences, roughly 16% occurring once. The clonotype comes from a human patient who had a liver transplant. Part of the T cell pool may stem from the graft donor.

In DNA, the CDR3 is TGTGCCTGGAACCAGGGACAGGACAATCAGCCCCAGCATTTT. Translating it yields CAWNQGQDNQPQHF. The chain couples TRBV30 to TRBJ1-5, with 8 bases matching TRBD1. From germline, CDR1 is GTSNPN and CDR2 SVGIG (reference sequence). The CDR3 loop spans 14 amino acids. The V and J ends lost 4 bases and 3 bases, in that order; junction bases with no gene match: 5. Filled out from reference TRBV30 and TRBJ1-5, the complete variable domain reads SQTIHQWPATLVQPVGSPLSLECTVEGTSNPNLYWYRQAAGRGLQLLFYSVGIGQISSEVPQNLSASRPQDRQFILSSKKLLLSDSGFYLCAWNQGQDNQPQHFGDGTRLSIL.